The TCR beta chain described here comes from a study of identical twins. This clonotype was detected a few times. Trimming shortened V by 5 bases and J by 8 bases, and 9 bases separated the two germline ends. This CDR3 is 11 amino acids long. Germline lookup yields CDR1 MNHNS and CDR2 SASEGT. MiXCR, run by TCRdb on the 5' RACE reads, gives a single entry per CDR3 protein. The table has hundreds of thousands of distinct CDR3 sequences, over 11% seen once. The origin of this receptor is a woman aged 18 to 35 in good health. The material sequenced was memory (CD45RO+) T cells sorted from blood. The chain links TRBV6-1 to TRBJ1-2; D unresolved. The CDR3 protein is CASSREEGYTF. Written as DNA, the CDR3 is TGTGCCAGCAGTCGAGAGGAAGGCTACACCTTC.